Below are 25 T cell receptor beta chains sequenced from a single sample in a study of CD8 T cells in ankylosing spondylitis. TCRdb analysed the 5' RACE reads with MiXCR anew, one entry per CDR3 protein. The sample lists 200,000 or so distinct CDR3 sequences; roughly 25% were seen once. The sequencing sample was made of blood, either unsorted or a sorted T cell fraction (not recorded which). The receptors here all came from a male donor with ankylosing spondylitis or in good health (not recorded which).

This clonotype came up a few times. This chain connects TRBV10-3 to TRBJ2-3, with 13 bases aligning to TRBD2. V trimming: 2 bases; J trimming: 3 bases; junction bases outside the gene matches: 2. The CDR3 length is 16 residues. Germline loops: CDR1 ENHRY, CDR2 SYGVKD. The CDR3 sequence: CAISEELAGGTDTQYF. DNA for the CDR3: TGTGCCATCAGTGAGGAACTAGCGGGAGGGACAGATACGCAGTATTTT.

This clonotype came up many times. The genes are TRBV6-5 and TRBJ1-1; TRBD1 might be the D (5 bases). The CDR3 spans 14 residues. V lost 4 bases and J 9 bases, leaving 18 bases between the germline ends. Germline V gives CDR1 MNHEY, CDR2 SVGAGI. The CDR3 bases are TGTGCCAGCAGTTTCCTCTTGGCGGGACGGCAAGCTTTCTTT. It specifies CASSFLLAGRQAFF.

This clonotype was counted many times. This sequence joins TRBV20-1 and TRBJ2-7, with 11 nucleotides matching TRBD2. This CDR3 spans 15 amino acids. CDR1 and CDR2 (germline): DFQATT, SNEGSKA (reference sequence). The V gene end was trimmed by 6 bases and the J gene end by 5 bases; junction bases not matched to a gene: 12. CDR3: CSALADSGRAHEQYF. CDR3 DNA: TGCAGTGCCCTCGCAGATAGCGGGAGGGCCCACGAGCAGTACTTC.

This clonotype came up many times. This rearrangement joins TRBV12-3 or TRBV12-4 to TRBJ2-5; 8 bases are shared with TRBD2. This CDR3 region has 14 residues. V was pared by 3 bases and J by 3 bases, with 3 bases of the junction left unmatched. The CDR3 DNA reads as TGTGCCAGCAGTTTGAGCGGGAGAGAAGAGACCCAGTACTTC. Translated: CASSLSGREETQYF.

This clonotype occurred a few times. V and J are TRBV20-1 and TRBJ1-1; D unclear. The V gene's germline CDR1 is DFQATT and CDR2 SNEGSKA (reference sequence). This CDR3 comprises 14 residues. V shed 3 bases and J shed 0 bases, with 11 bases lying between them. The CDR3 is CSASWPAMNTEAFF. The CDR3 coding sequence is TGCAGTGCTAGTTGGCCGGCGATGAACACTGAAGCTTTCTTT.

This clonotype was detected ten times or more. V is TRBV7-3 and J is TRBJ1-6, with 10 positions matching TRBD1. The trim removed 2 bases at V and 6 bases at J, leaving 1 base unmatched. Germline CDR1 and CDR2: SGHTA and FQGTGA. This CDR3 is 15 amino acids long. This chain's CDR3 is CASSLGTGANSPLHF. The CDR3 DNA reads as TGTGCCAGCAGCTTAGGGACAGGGGCTAATTCACCCCTCCACTTT.

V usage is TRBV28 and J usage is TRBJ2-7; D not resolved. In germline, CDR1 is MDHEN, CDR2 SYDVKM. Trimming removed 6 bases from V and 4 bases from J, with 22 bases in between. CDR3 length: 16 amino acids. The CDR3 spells CASSTTGPPRPYEQYF. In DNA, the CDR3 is TGTGCCAGCAGCACTACCGGCCCTCCCCGTCCTTACGAGCAGTACTTC.

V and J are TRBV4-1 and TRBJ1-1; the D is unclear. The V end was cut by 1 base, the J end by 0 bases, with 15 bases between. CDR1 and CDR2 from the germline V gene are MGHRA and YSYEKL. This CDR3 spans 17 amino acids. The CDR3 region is CASSQGKQKRVNTEAFF. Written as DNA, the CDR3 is TGCGCCAGCAGCCAAGGGAAGCAGAAAAGGGTGAACACTGAAGCTTTCTTT.

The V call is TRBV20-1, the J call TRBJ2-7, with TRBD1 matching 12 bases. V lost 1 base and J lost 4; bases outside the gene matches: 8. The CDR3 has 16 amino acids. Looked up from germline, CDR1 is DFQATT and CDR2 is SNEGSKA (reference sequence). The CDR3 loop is CSARGGTGGKTYEQYF. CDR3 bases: TGCAGTGCTAGAGGGGGGACAGGGGGCAAGACATACGAGCAGTACTTC.

This CDR3 is CSAMVSGSSYEQYF. In DNA form, the CDR3 reads TGCAGTGCTATGGTTAGCGGGAGCTCCTACGAGCAGTACTTC. This chain uses TRBV20-1 with TRBJ2-7; the match to TRBD2 covers 9 bases. V shed 4 bases, J shed 0 bases, and the junction held 4 bases outside the gene matches. Germline V lookup: CDR1 DFQATT, CDR2 SNEGSKA (reference sequence). The length of the CDR3 is 14 residues.

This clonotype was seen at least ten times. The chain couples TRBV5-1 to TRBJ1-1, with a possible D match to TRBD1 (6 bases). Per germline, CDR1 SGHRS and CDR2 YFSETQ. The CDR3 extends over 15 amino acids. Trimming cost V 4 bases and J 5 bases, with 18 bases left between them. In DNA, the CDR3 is TGCGCCAGCAGCGCCGCTCCGGGAAGGGGGACTGAAGCTTTCTTT. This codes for CASSAAPGRGTEAFF.

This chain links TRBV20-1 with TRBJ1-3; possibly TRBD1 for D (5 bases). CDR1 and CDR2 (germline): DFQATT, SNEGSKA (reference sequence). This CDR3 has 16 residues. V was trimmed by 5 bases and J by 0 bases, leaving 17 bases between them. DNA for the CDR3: TGCAGTGCTTCACGGGGCGAACTAATCTCTGGAAACACCATATATTTT. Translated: CSASRGELISGNTIYF.

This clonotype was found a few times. The CDR3, as DNA: TGTGCCAGCAGCCAAGATCGACAGGGGGGGGGCTATGGCTACACCTTC. Its protein is CASSQDRQGGGYGYTF. The chain employs TRBV4-2 and TRBJ1-2; TRBD1 matches 9 bases. CDR3 length: 16 residues. The germline V gene has CDR1 LGHNA and CDR2 YNFKEQ. V lost 0 bases to trimming and J lost 4 bases; unmatched junction nucleotides: 6.

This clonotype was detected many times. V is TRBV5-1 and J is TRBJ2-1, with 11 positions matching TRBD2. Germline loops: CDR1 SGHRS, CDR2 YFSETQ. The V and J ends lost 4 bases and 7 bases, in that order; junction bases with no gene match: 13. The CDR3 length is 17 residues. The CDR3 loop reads CASSGGLAARRGNEQFF. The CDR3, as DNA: TGCGCCAGCAGCGGGGGACTAGCGGCCCGGCGGGGGAATGAGCAGTTCTTC.

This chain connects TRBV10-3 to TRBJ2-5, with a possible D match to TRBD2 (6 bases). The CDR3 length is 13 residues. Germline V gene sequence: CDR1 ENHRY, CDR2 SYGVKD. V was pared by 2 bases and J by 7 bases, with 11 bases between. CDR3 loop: CAISEGGEATQYF. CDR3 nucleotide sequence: TGTGCCATCAGTGAGGGAGGGGAGGCGACCCAGTACTTC.

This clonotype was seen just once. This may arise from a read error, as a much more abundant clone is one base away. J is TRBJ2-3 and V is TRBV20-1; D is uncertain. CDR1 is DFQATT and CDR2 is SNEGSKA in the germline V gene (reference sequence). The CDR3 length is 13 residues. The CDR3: CGAENLGRVTQYF. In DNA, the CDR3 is TGCGGTGCGGAAAATTTAGGCAGAGTTACGCAGTATTTT.

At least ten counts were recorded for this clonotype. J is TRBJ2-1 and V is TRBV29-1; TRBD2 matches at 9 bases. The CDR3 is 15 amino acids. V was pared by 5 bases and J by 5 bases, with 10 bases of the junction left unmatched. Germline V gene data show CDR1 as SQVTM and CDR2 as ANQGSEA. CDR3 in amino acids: CSVNTGTSRNNEQFF. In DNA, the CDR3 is TGCAGCGTTAATACCGGGACTAGCAGGAACAATGAGCAGTTCTTC.

The CDR3 protein is CSVIEAIYEQFF. The DNA for the CDR3 is TGCAGCGTCATAGAAGCTATCTATGAGCAGTTCTTC. This chain uses TRBV29-1 with TRBJ2-1; no definite D call. V lost 6 bases to trimming and J lost 8 bases, with 14 bases between them. In germline, CDR1 is SQVTM, CDR2 ANQGSEA. This CDR3 has 12 residues.

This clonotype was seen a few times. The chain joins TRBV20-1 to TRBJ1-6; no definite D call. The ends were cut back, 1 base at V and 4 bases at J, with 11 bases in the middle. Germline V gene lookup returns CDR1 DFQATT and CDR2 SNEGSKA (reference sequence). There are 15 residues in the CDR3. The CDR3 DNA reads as TGCAGTGCTAGAGGGGGAGGACGATATAATTCACCCCTCCACTTT. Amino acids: CSARGGGRYNSPLHF.

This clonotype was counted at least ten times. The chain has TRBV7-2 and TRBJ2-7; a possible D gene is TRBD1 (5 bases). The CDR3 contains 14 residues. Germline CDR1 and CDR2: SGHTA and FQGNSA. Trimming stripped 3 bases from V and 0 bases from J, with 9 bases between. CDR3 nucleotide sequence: TGTGCCAGCAGCTTTGCGACAGACTCCTACGAGCAGTACTTC. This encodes CASSFATDSYEQYF.

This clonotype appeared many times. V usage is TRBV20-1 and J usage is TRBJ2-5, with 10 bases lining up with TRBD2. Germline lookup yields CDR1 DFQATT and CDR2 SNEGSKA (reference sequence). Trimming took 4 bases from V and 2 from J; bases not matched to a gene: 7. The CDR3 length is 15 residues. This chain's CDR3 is CSAKLAGRAQETQYF. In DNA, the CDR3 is TGCAGTGCTAAACTAGCGGGACGCGCTCAAGAGACCCAGTACTTC.

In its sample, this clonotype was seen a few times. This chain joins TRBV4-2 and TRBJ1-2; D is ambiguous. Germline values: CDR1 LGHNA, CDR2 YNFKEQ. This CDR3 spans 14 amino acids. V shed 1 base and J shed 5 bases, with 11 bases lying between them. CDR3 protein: CASSQVSTGYGYTF. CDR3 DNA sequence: TGTGCCAGCAGCCAAGTCAGCACTGGTTATGGCTACACCTTC.

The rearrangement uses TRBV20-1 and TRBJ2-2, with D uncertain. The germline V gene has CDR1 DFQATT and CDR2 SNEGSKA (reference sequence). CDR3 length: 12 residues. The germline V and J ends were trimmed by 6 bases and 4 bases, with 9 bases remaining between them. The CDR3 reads CSASAPTGELFF. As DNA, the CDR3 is TGCAGTGCATCCGCGCCCACCGGGGAGCTGTTTTTT.

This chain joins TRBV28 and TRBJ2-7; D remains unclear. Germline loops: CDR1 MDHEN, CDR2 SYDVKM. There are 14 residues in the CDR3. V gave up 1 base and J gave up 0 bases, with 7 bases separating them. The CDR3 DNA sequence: TGTGCCAGCAGTTTATCAGAGATCTCCTACGAGCAGTACTTC. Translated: CASSLSEISYEQYF.

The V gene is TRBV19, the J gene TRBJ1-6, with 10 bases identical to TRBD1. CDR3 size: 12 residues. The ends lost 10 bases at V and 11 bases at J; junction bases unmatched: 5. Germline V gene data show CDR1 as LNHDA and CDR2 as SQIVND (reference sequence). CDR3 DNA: TGTGCCACCGGGACAGGGGACGCACCCCTCCACTTT. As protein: CATGTGDAPLHF.